The following is a T cell receptor beta chain sequence with its context. The length of the CDR3 is 15 residues. With V trimmed by 5 bases and J by 1 base, 7 bases remained unmatched. Germline V gives CDR1 SGHAT, CDR2 FQDESV (reference sequence). The data originate from a study of blood T cell repertoires in COVID-19. Whole-study context: Acute and convalescent COVID-19 specimens originated in the United States, Italy and Spain. Sources were T cells, B-cell-depleted T cells, or PBMCs; the material itself was cDNA or gDNA.

Original processing notes: How many nucleated cells were present was estimated from reference gene primer amplification. Clones were read by immunoSEQ multiplex PCR, and TCRdb kept only the in-frame ones, dropping some. For V, J and clone size, that table is used; D and trimming come from the DNA. This sample has around 100,000 clones, with 91% found just once. The chain uses TRBV11-1 and TRBJ1-2; 7 bases line up with TRBD1. The receptor comes from a man between 50 and 59 years old with active COVID-19. Sequenced sample: peripheral blood. CDR3 sequence reads: CASSEGQNYNYGYTF. In DNA form, the CDR3 reads TGTGCCAGCAGCGAGGGACAGAATTATAACTATGGCTACACCTTC.